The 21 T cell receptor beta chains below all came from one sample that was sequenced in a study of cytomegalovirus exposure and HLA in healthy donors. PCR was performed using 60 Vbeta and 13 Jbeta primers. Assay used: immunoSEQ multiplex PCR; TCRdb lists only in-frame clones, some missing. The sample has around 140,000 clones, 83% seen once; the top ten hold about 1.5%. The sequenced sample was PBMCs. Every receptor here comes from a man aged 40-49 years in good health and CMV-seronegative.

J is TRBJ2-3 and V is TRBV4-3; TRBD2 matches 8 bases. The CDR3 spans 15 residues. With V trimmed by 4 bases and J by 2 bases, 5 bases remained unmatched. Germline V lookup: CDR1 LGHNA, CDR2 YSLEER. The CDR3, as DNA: TGCGCCAGCAGCCTGAGCGGGGGCCTCACAGATACGCAGTATTTT. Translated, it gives CASSLSGGLTDTQYF.

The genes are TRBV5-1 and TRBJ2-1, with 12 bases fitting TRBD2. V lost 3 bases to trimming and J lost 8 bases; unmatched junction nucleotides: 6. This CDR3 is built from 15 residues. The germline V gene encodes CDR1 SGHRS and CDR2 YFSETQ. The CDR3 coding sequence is TGCGCCAGCAGCTCCCGGACTAGCGGGAACGATGAGCAGTTCTTC. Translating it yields CASSSRTSGNDEQFF.

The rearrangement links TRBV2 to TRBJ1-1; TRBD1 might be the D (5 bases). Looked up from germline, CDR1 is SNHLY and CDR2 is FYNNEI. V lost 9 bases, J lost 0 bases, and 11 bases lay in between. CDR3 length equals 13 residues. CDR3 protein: CARGRDMNTEAFF. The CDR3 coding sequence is TGTGCCAGGGGGCGGGATATGAACACTGAAGCTTTCTTT.

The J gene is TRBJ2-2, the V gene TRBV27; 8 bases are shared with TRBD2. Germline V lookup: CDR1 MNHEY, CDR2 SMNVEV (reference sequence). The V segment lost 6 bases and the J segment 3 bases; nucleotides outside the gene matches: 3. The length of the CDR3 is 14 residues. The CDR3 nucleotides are TGTGCCAGCAGAAAACTAGCGGACACCGGGGAGCTGTTTTTT. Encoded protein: CASRKLADTGELFF.

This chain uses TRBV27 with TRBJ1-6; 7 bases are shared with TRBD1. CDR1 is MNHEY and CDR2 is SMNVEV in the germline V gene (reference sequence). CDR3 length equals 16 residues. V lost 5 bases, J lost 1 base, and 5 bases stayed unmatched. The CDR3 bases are TGTGCCAGCAGTATTTACAGGGGATCCTATAATTCACCCCTCCACTTT. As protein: CASSIYRGSYNSPLHF.

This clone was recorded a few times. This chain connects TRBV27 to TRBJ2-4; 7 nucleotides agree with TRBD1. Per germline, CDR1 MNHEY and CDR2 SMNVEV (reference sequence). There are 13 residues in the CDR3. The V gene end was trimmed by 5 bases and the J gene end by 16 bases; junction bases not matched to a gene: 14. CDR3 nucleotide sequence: TGTGCCAGCAGTCGCTACCGGGACAGCTCACCTTACTTC. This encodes CASSRYRDSSPYF.

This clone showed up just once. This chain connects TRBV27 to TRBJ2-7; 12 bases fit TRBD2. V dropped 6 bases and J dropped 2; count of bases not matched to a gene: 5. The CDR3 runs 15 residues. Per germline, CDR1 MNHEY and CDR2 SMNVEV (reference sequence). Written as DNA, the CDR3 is TGTGCCAGCAGCTCACGACTAGCGGGAGCCTACGAGCAGTACTTC. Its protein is CASSSRLAGAYEQYF.

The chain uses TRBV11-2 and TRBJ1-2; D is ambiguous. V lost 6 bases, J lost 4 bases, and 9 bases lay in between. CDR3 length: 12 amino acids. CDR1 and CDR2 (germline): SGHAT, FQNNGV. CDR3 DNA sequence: TGTGCCAGCAGTCCGGCGGGCTATGGCTACACCTTC. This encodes CASSPAGYGYTF.

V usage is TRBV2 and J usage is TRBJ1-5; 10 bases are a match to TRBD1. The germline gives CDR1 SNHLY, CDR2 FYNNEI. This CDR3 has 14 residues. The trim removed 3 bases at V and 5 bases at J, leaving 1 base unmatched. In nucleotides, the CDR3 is TGTGCCAGCAGTGATGGACAGGGGGATCAGCCCCAGCATTTT. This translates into CASSDGQGDQPQHF.

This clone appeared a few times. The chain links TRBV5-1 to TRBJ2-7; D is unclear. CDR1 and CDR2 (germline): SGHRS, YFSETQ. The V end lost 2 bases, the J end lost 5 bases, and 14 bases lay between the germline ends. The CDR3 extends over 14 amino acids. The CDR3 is CASSFLQNNNEQYF. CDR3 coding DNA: TGCGCCAGCAGCTTTCTACAGAACAATAACGAGCAGTACTTC. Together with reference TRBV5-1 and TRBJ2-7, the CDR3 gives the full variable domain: KAGVTQTPRYLIKTRGQQVTLSCSPISGHRSVSWYQQTPGQGLQFLFEYFSETQRNKGNFPGRFSGRQFSNSRSEMNVSTLELGDSALYLCASSFLQNNNEQYFGPGTRLTVT.

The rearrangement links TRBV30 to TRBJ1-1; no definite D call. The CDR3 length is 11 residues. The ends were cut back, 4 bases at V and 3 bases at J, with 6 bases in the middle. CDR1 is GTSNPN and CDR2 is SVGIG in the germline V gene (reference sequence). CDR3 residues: CAWTRDTEAFF. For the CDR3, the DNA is TGTGCCTGGACGAGGGACACTGAAGCTTTCTTT.

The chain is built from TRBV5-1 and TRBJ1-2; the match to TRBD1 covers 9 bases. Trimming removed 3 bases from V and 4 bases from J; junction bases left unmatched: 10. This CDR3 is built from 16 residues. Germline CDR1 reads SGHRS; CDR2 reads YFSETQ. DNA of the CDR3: TGCGCCAGCAGCTCGGACAGGGGACAGGATGGCTATGGCTACACCTTC. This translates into CASSSDRGQDGYGYTF.

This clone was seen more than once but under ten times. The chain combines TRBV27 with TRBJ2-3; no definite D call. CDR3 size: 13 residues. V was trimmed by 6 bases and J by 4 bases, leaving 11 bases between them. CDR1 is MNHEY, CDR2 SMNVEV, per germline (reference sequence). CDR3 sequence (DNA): TGTGCCAGCAGCTCGGGTCCGCCAGATACGCAGTATTTT. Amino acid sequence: CASSSGPPDTQYF.

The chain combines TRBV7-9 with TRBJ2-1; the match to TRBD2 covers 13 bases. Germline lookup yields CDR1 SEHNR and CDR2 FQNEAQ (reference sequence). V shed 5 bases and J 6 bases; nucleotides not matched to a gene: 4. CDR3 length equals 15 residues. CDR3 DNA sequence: TGTGCCAGCAGCCTACTAGCGGGAGGGATCAATGAGCAGTTCTTC. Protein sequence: CASSLLAGGINEQFF.

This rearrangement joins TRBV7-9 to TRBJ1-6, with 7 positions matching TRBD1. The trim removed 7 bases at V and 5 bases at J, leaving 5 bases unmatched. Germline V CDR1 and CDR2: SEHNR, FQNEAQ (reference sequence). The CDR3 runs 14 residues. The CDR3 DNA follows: TGTGCCAGCAACTCGGGACAGAATAATTCACCCCTCCACTTT. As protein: CASNSGQNNSPLHF.

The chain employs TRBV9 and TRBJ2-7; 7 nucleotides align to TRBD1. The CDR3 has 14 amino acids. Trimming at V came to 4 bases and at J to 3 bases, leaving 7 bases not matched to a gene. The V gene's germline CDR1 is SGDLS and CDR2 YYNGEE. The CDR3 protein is CASSLRDRNYEQYF. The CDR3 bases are TGTGCCAGCAGCCTACGGGACAGAAACTACGAGCAGTACTTC.

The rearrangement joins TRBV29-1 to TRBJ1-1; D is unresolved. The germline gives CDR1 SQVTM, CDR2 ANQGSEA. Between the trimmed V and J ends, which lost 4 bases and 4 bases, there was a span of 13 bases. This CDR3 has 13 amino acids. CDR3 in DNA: TGCAGCGTTGCTGCTCTGGCTTCCACTGAAGCTTTCTTT. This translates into CSVAALASTEAFF. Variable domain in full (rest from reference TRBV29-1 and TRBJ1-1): SAVISQKPSRDICQRGTSLTIQCQVDSQVTMMFWYRQQPGQSLTLIATANQGSEATYESGFVIDKFPISRPNLTFSTLTVSNMSPEDSSIYLCSVAALASTEAFFGQGTRLTVV.

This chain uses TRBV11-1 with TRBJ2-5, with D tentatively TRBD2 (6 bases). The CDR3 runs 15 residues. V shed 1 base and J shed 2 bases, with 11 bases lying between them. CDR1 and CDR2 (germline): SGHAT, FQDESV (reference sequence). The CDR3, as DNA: TGTGCCAGCAGCTTAGAGGGAGGACGTCAAGAGACCCAGTACTTC. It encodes CASSLEGGRQETQYF.

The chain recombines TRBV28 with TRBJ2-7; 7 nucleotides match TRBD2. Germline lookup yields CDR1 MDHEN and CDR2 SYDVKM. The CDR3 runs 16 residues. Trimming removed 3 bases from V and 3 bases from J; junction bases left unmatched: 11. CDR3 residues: CASSFSTSLTHYEQYF. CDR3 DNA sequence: TGTGCCAGCAGTTTTTCGACTAGCCTAACCCACTACGAGCAGTACTTC.

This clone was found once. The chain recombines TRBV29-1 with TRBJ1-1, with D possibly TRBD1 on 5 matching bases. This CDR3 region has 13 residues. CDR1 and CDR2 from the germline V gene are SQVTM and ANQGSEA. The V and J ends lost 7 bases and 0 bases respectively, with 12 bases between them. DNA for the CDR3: TGCAGCGCCGGGGGGGGGTTGAACACTGAAGCTTTCTTT. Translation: CSAGGGLNTEAFF. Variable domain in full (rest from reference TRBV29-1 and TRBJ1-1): SAVISQKPSRDICQRGTSLTIQCQVDSQVTMMFWYRQQPGQSLTLIATANQGSEATYESGFVIDKFPISRPNLTFSTLTVSNMSPEDSSIYLCSAGGGLNTEAFFGQGTRLTVV.

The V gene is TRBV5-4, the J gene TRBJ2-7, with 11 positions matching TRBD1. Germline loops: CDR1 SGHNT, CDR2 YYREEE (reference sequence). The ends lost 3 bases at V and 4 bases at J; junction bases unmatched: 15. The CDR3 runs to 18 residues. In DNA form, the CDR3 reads TGTGCCAGCAGCTCCGGGACAGGGGGATCAGTACGACGATACGAGCAGTACTTC. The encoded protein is CASSSGTGGSVRRYEQYF.